This is a list of T cell receptor beta chains from one sample in a study of blood T cell repertoires in COVID-19. Repertoires were generated with immunoSEQ multiplex PCR, while TCRdb's copy carries only in-frame clones and drops some. The repertoire holds 30,000 to 40,000 clones, with 65% to 85% as singletons. Sample: peripheral blood. The receptors originated from a man between 60 and 70 years old in a cohort sampled during active COVID-19. The CDR3 runs from the conserved cysteine through the conserved F or W. A D gene is named only where the DNA matches it firmly. A clone size is listed for some rows: how often the clone was seen (once, few, many), or a class if it is expanded.

d_gene	j_gene	abundance	v_gene	CDR3nt	CDR3aa
.	TRBJ1-5	few	TRBV6-2/TRBV6-3	TGTGCCAGCAGTTACGCGCCGGAGGACGCCCCCAATCAGCCCCAGCATTTT	CASSYAPEDAPNQPQHF
.	TRBJ2-7	.	TRBV28	TGTGCCAGCAACCGGCAGGGTACCCACGAGCAGTACTTC	CASNRQGTHEQYF
TRBD1	TRBJ1-2	few	TRBV10-2	TGCGCCAGCAGTACAGGGGCCAGGGACTATGGCTACACCTTC	CASSTGARDYGYTF
TRBD2	TRBJ2-7	once	TRBV2	TGTGCCAGCAAACTAGCGGGCACCTACGAGCAGTACTTC	CASKLAGTYEQYF
TRBD2	TRBJ2-1	.	TRBV19	TGTGCCAGTAGTAGCGGGAGGGCCGGTGAGCAGTTCTTC	CASSSGRAGEQFF
TRBD2	TRBJ2-3	.	TRBV5-4	TGTGCCAGCAGCTTCGGTCACCTAGCGGGGGGTTCAGATACGCAGTATTTT	CASSFGHLAGGSDTQYF
TRBD2	TRBJ2-4	.	TRBV29-1	TGCAGCGTCAAGTCCCGACTAGCTAAAGACATTCAGTACTTC	CSVKSRLAKDIQYF
.	TRBJ2-2	medium-sized	TRBV7-2	TGTGCCAGCAGCTTACAGGGTCTTCGAAACACCGGGGAGCTGTTTTTT	CASSLQGLRNTGELFF
.	TRBJ2-2	.	TRBV3-1/TRBV3-2	TGTGCCAGCAGCCCTTTACACCTTTCCGGGGAGCTGTTTTTT	CASSPLHLSGELFF
.	TRBJ1-6	.	TRBV5-3	TGTGCCAGAAGCGGTCGTCATGAGGAGACGGCCTATAATTCACCCCTCCACTTT	CARSGRHEETAYNSPLHF
TRBD2	TRBJ2-3	.	TRBV9	TGTGCCAGCAGCGTAGCCGGGACTAGCGGGGGCACAGATACGCAGTATTTT	CASSVAGTSGGTDTQYF
.	TRBJ1-2	.	TRBV5-1	TGCGCCAGCAGCTTGGACAGGGCGGGCTATGGCTACACCTTC	CASSLDRAGYGYTF
.	TRBJ2-3	.	TRBV5-1	TGCGCCAGCAGCTTAAGTTTAGCCCCAAACAGGGCTCCTAGCACAGATACGCAGTATTTT	CASSLSLAPNRAPSTDTQYF
.	TRBJ2-7	.	TRBV4-1	TGCGCCAGCAGCCAAGAAGACGGGAGCTCCTACGAGCAGTACTTC	CASSQEDGSSYEQYF
.	TRBJ2-7	once	TRBV7-2	TGTGCCAGCAGCTTATTTCCGGGAGCACGGAACGAGCAGTACTTC	CASSLFPGARNEQYF
.	TRBJ1-5	.	TRBV27	TGTGCCAGCAGTTTGGGCAGCAATCAGCCCCAGCATTTT	CASSLGSNQPQHF
.	TRBJ2-7	once	TRBV30	TGTGCCTGGAGTGTACGTGGGACACAACCCTACGAGCAGTACTTC	CAWSVRGTQPYEQYF
.	TRBJ2-7	.	TRBV13	TGTGCCAGCAGCTTCGCGGGGCCCTCCTACGAGCAGTACTTC	CASSFAGPSYEQYF
.	TRBJ2-7	.	TRBV7-9	TGTGCCAGCAGCCTCGGCTCAGGCTCCTACGAGCAGTACTTC	CASSLGSGSYEQYF
TRBD1	TRBJ2-7	.	TRBV7-6	TGTGCCAGCAGCTCCGGACAGGGCCTCTCCTACGAGCAGTACTTC	CASSSGQGLSYEQYF
.	TRBJ2-7	.	TRBV14	TGTGCCAGCAGCCAAGACTGGGGGGACGGCGAGCAGTACTTC	CASSQDWGDGEQYF
TRBD1	TRBJ2-2	.	TRBV6-5	TGTGCCAGCAGTTACCGAAGACAGGGGTCCGGGGAGCTGTTTTTT	CASSYRRQGSGELFF
.	TRBJ1-1	.	TRBV20-1	TGCAGTGCTAGTAGGCTGAGGGAGGCGACTGAAGCTTTCTTT	CSASRLREATEAFF
.	TRBJ1-5	few	TRBV6-6	TGTGCCAGCAGTTGGGACTTTCATAGCAATCAGCCCCAGCATTTT	CASSWDFHSNQPQHF
.	TRBJ2-7	.	TRBV3-1/TRBV3-2	TGTGCCAGCAGCCAAGGGCTGGCCTACGAGCAGTACTTC	CASSQGLAYEQYF
.	TRBJ2-5	.	TRBV7-9	TGTGCCAGCAGCTTCTGGGGGGAGGAGACCCAGTACTTC	CASSFWGEETQYF
TRBD2	TRBJ2-1	.	TRBV2	TGTGCCAGCAGGGGGACTAGCGGGGGGCTCATGAATGAGCAGTTCTTC	CASRGTSGGLMNEQFF
.	TRBJ2-5	.	TRBV3-1/TRBV3-2	TGTGCCAGCAGCCGCTGGGACTCGTTAGAGACCCAGTACTTC	CASSRWDSLETQYF
.	TRBJ2-3	few	TRBV6-1	TGTGCCAGCAGTGAAGCGATTGGCGAGACAGGCACAGATACGCAGTATTTT	CASSEAIGETGTDTQYF
.	TRBJ2-2	.	TRBV11-2	TGTGCCAGCAGCCCCAGGCAGGGGTTGAGCACCGGGGAGCTGTTTTTT	CASSPRQGLSTGELFF
.	TRBJ2-7	.	TRBV30	TGTGCCTGGAGTATTGGGGGGGCGGACTACGAGCAGTACTTC	CAWSIGGADYEQYF
TRBD2	TRBJ2-7	.	TRBV4-3	TGCGCCAGCAGCCAAGAACTCCCCTATTTCCGACTAGCGGATGTCCCCGAGCAGTACTTC	CASSQELPYFRLADVPEQYF
TRBD1	TRBJ2-7	.	TRBV25-1	TGTGCCAGCAGAGAACAGGGGGCGGCCGGGGCATACGAGCAGTACTTC	CASREQGAAGAYEQYF
TRBD1	TRBJ2-3	.	TRBV10-2	TGCGCCAGCAGCGACAGGGTAGGAGCAGATACGCAGTATTTT	CASSDRVGADTQYF
.	TRBJ1-2	.	TRBV7-2	TGTGCCAGCAGCGGTATATCCGAAACAGGGCTGAACTATGGCTACACCTTC	CASSGISETGLNYGYTF
TRBD1	TRBJ1-5	once	TRBV10-3	TGTGCCATCAGTGAGACAGGGGGCAATCAGCCCCAGCATTTT	CAISETGGNQPQHF
.	TRBJ2-1	.	TRBV18	TGTGCCAGCTCACTCGGGACTGACAATGAGCAGTTCTTC	CASSLGTDNEQFF
.	TRBJ1-1	once	TRBV15	TGTGCCACCACATTAGGAGGGGGGGTGAACACTGAAGCTTTCTTT	CATTLGGGVNTEAFF
TRBD1	TRBJ1-5	few	TRBV4-1	TGCGCCAGCAGCCAAGATTGGACGGGACAGCGCAATCAGCCCCAGCATTTT	CASSQDWTGQRNQPQHF
TRBD1	TRBJ2-7	.	TRBV5-6	TGTGCCAGCAGCAAACAGGGGGTTGGAGAGCAGTACTTC	CASSKQGVGEQYF
.	TRBJ2-2	.	TRBV5-4	TGTGCCAGCAGTCAGGACAGACCTCAAGGTGGGGAGCTGTTTTTT	CASSQDRPQGGELFF
TRBD2	TRBJ2-3	.	TRBV9	TGTGCCAGCAGCGTAGGACTAGCGGCCTTCATAGGCACAGATACGCAGTATTTT	CASSVGLAAFIGTDTQYF
.	TRBJ2-7	.	TRBV18	TGTGCCAGCTCATCCGACAGCTCCTACGAGCAGTACTTC	CASSSDSSYEQYF
TRBD2	TRBJ2-1	.	TRBV7-9	TGTGCCAGCAGCTTAGTAGCGGGAGTAATAGATGAGCAGTTCTTC	CASSLVAGVIDEQFF
TRBD1	TRBJ2-7	.	TRBV28	TGTGCCAGCAGTTCCGGACAGGGGAAATCCTACGAGCAGTACTTC	CASSSGQGKSYEQYF
.	TRBJ2-7	.	TRBV11-2	TGTGCCAGCAGCTCCCCGACAGACCCCTACGAGCAGTACTTC	CASSSPTDPYEQYF
.	TRBJ2-6	.	TRBV19	TGTGCCAGTAGTCGCTCTGGGGCCAACGTCCTGACTTTC	CASSRSGANVLTF
.	TRBJ2-4	once	TRBV4-1	TGCGCCAGCAGCCAAGATCCAGGGGTAAACATTCAGTACTTC	CASSQDPGVNIQYF
TRBD1	TRBJ2-1	.	TRBV18	TGTGCCAGCTCACCGAGGTTGGCAGGGGGCGACGGTGAGCAGTTCTTC	CASSPRLAGGDGEQFF
.	TRBJ2-2	.	TRBV18	TGTGCCAGCTCACCTGCGGTGCGGGGGCCCGCCGGGGAGCTGTTTTTT	CASSPAVRGPAGELFF
.	TRBJ1-5	once	TRBV19	TGTGCCAGTAGTATAGATGTAGGGGTTAGGCCCCAGCATTTT	CASSIDVGVRPQHF
TRBD1	TRBJ1-4	.	TRBV7-8	TGTGCCAGCAGCCCCATGGGACAGCCTAATGAAAAACTGTTTTTT	CASSPMGQPNEKLFF
.	TRBJ2-1	.	TRBV5-5	TGTGCCAGCAGCGGACAGTGGATCAATGAGCAGTTCTTC	CASSGQWINEQFF
.	TRBJ1-1	once	TRBV6-5	TGTGCCAGCAGCCACCTGGACAGAAATGAAGCTTTCTTT	CASSHLDRNEAFF